What follows describes a single T cell receptor beta chain. The sample is drawn from a study of shared clonotypes between healthy human individuals. Data came from immunoSEQ multiplex PCR; TCRdb stores just in-frame clones and leaves some out. The sample gives around 700,000 clones, less than 85% of which show up once; more than 1.5% is in the top ten. The V and J ends lost 5 bases and 2 bases, in that order; junction bases with no gene match: 5. This CDR3 comprises 15 residues. CDR1 is SGHNT, CDR2 YYREEE, per germline (reference sequence). The chain joins TRBV5-4 to TRBJ2-5; TRBD1 matches 11 bases. The specimen sequenced was memory CD4+ T cells sorted from blood. Regarding subset: CD45RA-negative fraction. This receptor was identified in a young woman in good health. The chain's CDR3 is CASRQGQGAQETQYF. CDR3 DNA sequence: TGTGCCAGCAGACAAGGACAGGGGGCGCAAGAGACCCAGTACTTC.